The T cell receptor (beta chain) described here comes from a study of T cell responses to AZD1222 COVID-19 vaccine. Regarding the study as a whole: With dominance at 160-218 and 743-854, vaccine-associated CD4 TCRs spanned spike.

The CDR3 runs to 16 residues. CDR1 and CDR2 from the germline V gene are SQVTM and ANQGSEA. V gave up 7 bases and J gave up 8 bases, with 26 bases separating them. This table comes from immunoSEQ multiplex PCR, and its TCRdb copy is limited to in-frame clones, with some not included. The profile shows about 100,000 clones, more than 75% of them singletons. About this clone itself: Its specificity is not known.

This receptor was taken from an adult in good health. The rearrangement uses TRBV29-1 and TRBJ1-4, with a tentative D call TRBD1 (6 bases). The sample in question was peripheral blood, obtained on day 0 of AZD1222 vaccination. The CDR3 sequence is CSAKRRSGAVGEKLFF. As DNA, the CDR3 is TGCAGCGCCAAGAGGAGGTCGGGGGCTGTTGGGGAAAAACTGTTTTTT.